This T cell receptor beta chain was recorded in a study of blood T cell repertoires in COVID-19. The wider study: Samples of COVID-19 (acute and convalescent) were obtained from the United States, Italy and Spain. T cells, B-cell-depleted T cells, or PBMCs supplied cDNA or gDNA.

Methods used by the authors: Amplifying reference gene primers gave estimates of nucleated cell counts. Here immunoSEQ multiplex PCR was the method, and the copy in TCRdb shows in-frame clones only, minus some. The V and J calls and clone size were taken over from that table, and D and trimming were inferred from the DNA. The repertoire holds hundreds of thousands of clones, with around 88% as singletons. V lost 9 bases and J lost 0; bases outside the gene matches: 7. Germline CDR1 reads SGHTA; CDR2 reads FQGTGA. This CDR3 is built from 17 residues. Sequencing was carried out using peripheral blood. The receptor was isolated from a man at least 80 years old with acute or convalescent COVID-19. The J gene is TRBJ2-3, the V gene TRBV7-3; TRBD2 aligns across 15 bases. The DNA for the CDR3 is TGTGCCAGGAGGACTAGCGGGGGGGCTTCAAGCACAGATACGCAGTATTTT. Amino acids: CARRTSGGASSTDTQYF. Full variable domain (outside the CDR3, taken from reference TRBV7-3 and TRBJ2-3): GAGVSQTPSNKVTEKGKYVELRCDPISGHTALYWYRQSLGQGPEFLIYFQGTGAADDSGLPNDRFFAVRPEGSVSTLKIQRTERGDSAVYLCARRTSGGASSTDTQYFGPGTRLTVL.